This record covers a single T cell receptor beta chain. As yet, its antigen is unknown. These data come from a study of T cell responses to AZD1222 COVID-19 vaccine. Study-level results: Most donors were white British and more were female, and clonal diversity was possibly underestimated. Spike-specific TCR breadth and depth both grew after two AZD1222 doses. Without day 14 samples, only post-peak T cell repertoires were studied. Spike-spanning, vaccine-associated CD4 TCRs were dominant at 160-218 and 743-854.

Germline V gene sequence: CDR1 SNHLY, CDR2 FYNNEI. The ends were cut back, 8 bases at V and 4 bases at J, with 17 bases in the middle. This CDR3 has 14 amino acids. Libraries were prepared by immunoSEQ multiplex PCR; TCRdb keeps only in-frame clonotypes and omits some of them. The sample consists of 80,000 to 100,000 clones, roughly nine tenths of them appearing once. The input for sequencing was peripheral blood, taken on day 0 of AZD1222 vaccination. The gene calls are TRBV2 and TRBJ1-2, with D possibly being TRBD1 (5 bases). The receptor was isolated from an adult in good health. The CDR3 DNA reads TGTGCCAGCGTAAAGGGGACGAGTTCCTATGGCTACACCTTC. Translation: CASVKGTSSYGYTF.